These 27 T cell receptor beta chains originate from one sample sequenced in a study of tumor and adjacent non-tumor tissue in lung cancer. The library came from three nested PCR rounds adapted from ARM-PCR protocols. TCRdb itself ran the multiplex PCR reads through MiXCR, one entry per CDR3 protein. Counted here are more than 45,000 distinct CDR3 sequences, 74% occurring once; the ten biggest clones make up 20% to 30%. RNA was extracted from bulk tissue without any cell sorting. This non-tumor lung sample came from over 3 cm beyond the tumor edge. The source material was distant non-tumor lung tissue. These receptors all stem from a woman aged 55-70 years with non-small cell lung cancer.

This clonotype showed up just a few times. This chain connects TRBV4-3 to TRBJ2-2; TRBD1 aligns across 7 bases. The CDR3 loop spans 18 amino acids. The ends lost 3 bases at V and 2 bases at J; junction bases unmatched: 12. From germline, CDR1 is LGHNA and CDR2 YSLEER. The DNA for the CDR3 is TGCGCCAGCAGCCAGGAGGATGGGACAGCCTCTAACACCGGGGAGCTGTTTTTT. The encoded protein is CASSQEDGTASNTGELFF.

This clonotype showed up just a few times. Germline and junction disagree at one end, which may indicate a read error. The V gene is TRBV28, the J gene TRBJ2-3, with D perhaps being TRBD1 or TRBD2 (5 bases each). CDR1 MDHEN and CDR2 SYDVKM come from the germline V gene. The CDR3 spans 13 residues. CDR3 sequence reads: CASSLRGTDTRYF. In nucleotides, the CDR3 is TGTGCCAGCAGTTTACGGGGCACAGATACGCGGTATTTT.

This clonotype was observed at least ten times. The rearrangement links TRBV28 to TRBJ1-2, with 7 bases that match TRBD1. CDR3 length: 13 amino acids. In germline, CDR1 is MDHEN, CDR2 SYDVKM. The J segment lost 5 bases and the V segment lost 10 bases, leaving 10 bases of the junction unmatched. In DNA, the CDR3 is TGTGCCACGATTTCAACAGGGGAGTATGGCTACACCTTC. Protein: CATISTGEYGYTF.

Comments on this clonotype: In this CDR3 the conserved last residue, phenylalanine or tryptophan, is missing, so a read error is likely. The chain is built from TRBV28 and TRBJ2-3; D unresolved. Germline lookup yields CDR1 MDHEN and CDR2 SYDVKM. Trimming removed 7 bases at V and 5 bases at J, with 19 bases between. CDR3 length equals 15 residues. The CDR3 DNA sequence: TGTGCCAGCAATCCTGGTGACTCGGGCCTAGATACGCAGTATATT. This translates into CASNPGDSGLDTQYI.

Regarding this clonotype: A junction end diverges from the germline sequence, so it may reflect a read error. The chain links TRBV12-3 or TRBV12-4 to TRBJ2-7; no clear D. This CDR3 spans 14 amino acids. Here the CDR3 reads CASSWSGILNEQHF. The CDR3 nucleotides read TGTGCCAGCAGTTGGAGTGGGATTCTCAACGAGCAGCACTTC.

The genes are TRBV13 and TRBJ2-1, with D uncertain. V shed 5 bases and J shed 1 base, with 12 bases lying between them. The CDR3 is 15 residues long. The germline CDR1 and CDR2 sequences are PRHDT and FYEKMQ (reference sequence). The CDR3 nucleotides are TGTGCCAGCAGCCCCACAGCCGGGTCCTACAATGAGCAGTTCTTC. Translated, it gives CASSPTAGSYNEQFF.

About this clonotype: The conserved phenylalanine or tryptophan is not found at the CDR3 terminus, so this likely reflects a read error. The gene calls are TRBV4-3 and TRBJ2-1; the match to TRBD2 covers 11 bases. The CDR3 is 17 amino acids. Germline lookup yields CDR1 LGHNA and CDR2 YSLEER. V gave up 6 bases and J gave up 3 bases; unmatched junction bases: 10. DNA for the CDR3: TGCGCCAGCAGTCAGACGAAACTAGCGGGGGACTACAATGAGCAGTTCTCC. This encodes CASSQTKLAGDYNEQFS.

To note about this clonotype: The missing conserved phenylalanine or tryptophan at the end of this CDR3 makes a read error likely. It is unclear where the CDR3 begins or ends on the DNA, so no DNA is shown, and the CDR3 is as TCRdb lists it. The chain has TRBV5-1 and TRBJ2-5; the DNA was not compared with TRBD2, the D call given in the table. The germline gives CDR1 SGHRS, CDR2 YFSETQ. Inclusive of both ends, the CDR3 amounts to 13 amino acids. This CDR3 is CASSKRLGETQNV.

The sample holds a few counts of this clonotype. It may be a read error: a sequence one base away is much more abundant. This CDR3 reads CASSSGGVNSPLHF. In DNA form, the CDR3 reads TGTGCCAGCAGTTCAGGGGGCGTCAACTCACCCCTCCACTTT. V is TRBV28 and J is TRBJ1-6; 8 bases are shared with TRBD1. The germline V gene has CDR1 MDHEN and CDR2 SYDVKM. The J segment lost 10 bases and the V segment lost 4 bases, leaving 6 bases of the junction unmatched. This CDR3 is 14 amino acids long.

About this clonotype: The junction departs from the called germline gene at one end, perhaps through a read error. The CDR3 spells CASSFGDRVKPQHF. The CDR3 nucleotides read TGTGCCAGCAGCTTCGGAGACAGGGTTAAGCCACAGCATTTT. The gene calls are TRBV7-9 and TRBJ1-5, with 7 nucleotides matching TRBD1. The germline gives CDR1 SEHNR, CDR2 FQNEAQ (reference sequence). The length of the CDR3 is 14 residues.

As regards this clonotype: A read error may be the cause here, since a much bigger clone is one base away. The gene calls are TRBV20-1 and TRBJ2-3, with a tentative D call TRBD1 (5 bases). V lost 3 bases and J 5 bases, leaving 12 bases between the germline ends. Per the germline V gene, CDR1 is DFQATT and CDR2 is SNEGSKA (reference sequence). The CDR3 loop spans 13 amino acids. The CDR3 nucleotides read TGCAGTGCTAGCGCTGGGGCTGGAGATACGCAGTATTTT. Its translation: CSASAGAGDTQYF.

This clonotype was counted a single time. The CDR3 carries no conserved terminal phenylalanine or tryptophan, so it likely arises from a read error. The rearrangement links TRBV24-1 to TRBJ2-5; D might be TRBD2 (6 bases). The CDR3 has 15 residues. Germline loops: CDR1 KGHDR, CDR2 SFDVKD. V was shortened by 2 bases and J by 4 bases, with 13 bases between the two germline ends. The CDR3 sequence: CATSDSGTGVETQYL. In nucleotides, the CDR3 is TGTGCCACCAGTGATTCCGGGACGGGAGTAGAGACCCAGTACTTA.

In regard to this clonotype: One junction end does not reproduce the germline sequence, and a read error may be involved. The CDR3 loop reads CGSSLGGEGAFF. CDR3 DNA: TGTGGCAGCAGCTTGGGGGGGGAGGGAGCTTTCTTT. V is TRBV7-9 and J is TRBJ1-1; TRBD1 is a possible D gene (5 bases). The CDR3 extends over 12 amino acids. Germline V gives CDR1 SEHNR, CDR2 FQNEAQ (reference sequence). Drawing the rest from reference TRBV7-9 and TRBJ1-1, the complete variable domain is DTGVSQNPRHKITKRGQNVTFRCDPISEHNRLYWYRQTLGQGPEFLTYFQNEAQLEKSRLLSDRFSAERPKGSFSTLEIQRTEQGDSAMYLCGSSLGGEGAFFGQGTRLTVV.

As regards this clonotype: Germline is not matched at one junction end, which may reflect a read error. This chain links TRBV5-1 with TRBJ2-2, with D possibly TRBD2 on 5 matching bases. The CDR3 contains 16 residues. Germline CDR1 and CDR2: SGHRS and YFSETQ. CDR3 residues: CASSLGYGGDPGEMFF. CDR3 in DNA: TGCGCCAGCAGCTTGGGATACGGTGGGGATCCCGGGGAGATGTTTTTT.

J is TRBJ2-2 and V is TRBV4-3; D is unclear. The CDR3 covers 17 residues. Trimming took off 1 base at V and 0 bases at J, with 12 bases between the two ends. Germline loops: CDR1 LGHNA, CDR2 YSLEER. CDR3 residues: CASSQGSDRANTGELFF. In DNA form, the CDR3 reads TGCGCCAGCAGCCAAGGATCCGACCGCGCGAACACCGGGGAGCTGTTTTTT.

This clonotype was observed a handful of times. A clone one base away is much larger, so this may be a read error. V usage is TRBV4-2 and J usage is TRBJ1-1; the match to TRBD1 covers 7 bases. V was clipped by 6 bases and J by 4 bases; unmatched bases: 5. CDR1 LGHNA and CDR2 YNFKEQ come from the germline V gene. This CDR3 has 13 residues. Here the CDR3 reads CASRRTGSTEAFF. DNA of the CDR3: TGTGCCAGCAGGCGGACAGGTTCCACTGAAGCTTTCTTT.

The chain recombines TRBV4-1 with TRBJ1-1; D is unresolved. The V end was cut by 4 bases, the J end by 0 bases, with 15 bases between. CDR3 length: 16 residues. Per germline, CDR1 MGHRA and CDR2 YSYEKL. CDR3 in amino acids: CASSREVAQVNTEAFF. The CDR3 DNA follows: TGCGCCAGCAGCCGAGAGGTCGCGCAGGTGAACACTGAAGCTTTCTTT.

A note on this clonotype: The junction departs from germline at one end; a sequencing error may be responsible. The chain links TRBV28 to TRBJ2-3, with D hard to call. There are 13 residues in the CDR3. Looked up from germline, CDR1 is MDHEN and CDR2 is SYDVKM. CDR3 protein: CATKGVGPDTQFF. CDR3 sequence (DNA): TGTGCCACCAAAGGTGTCGGGCCAGATACACAGTTTTTT.

This clonotype was observed a single time. One end of the junction varies from germline; a read error may be responsible. This chain connects TRBV19 to TRBJ2-2; D tentatively fits TRBD1 or TRBD2 (5 bases each). The CDR3 has 13 amino acids. Germline V gene lookup returns CDR1 LNHDA and CDR2 SQIVND (reference sequence). The CDR3 loop reads CASNGLGTGELLF. The CDR3 nucleotides are TGTGCCAGTAACGGACTGGGGACCGGGGAGCTGCTTTTT.

This rearrangement joins TRBV4-1 to TRBJ2-1; TRBD2 matches at 16 bases. Per germline, CDR1 MGHRA and CDR2 YSYEKL. The CDR3 has 19 amino acids. The CDR3 DNA follows: TGCGCAAGCGGCCATCAGGGACTAGCGGGAGGGCCCGGGAAGAATGAGCAGTTCTTC. Its translation is CASGHQGLAGGPGKNEQFF.

This clonotype was counted many times. The V gene is TRBV15, the J gene TRBJ1-6, with D tentatively TRBD1 (5 bases). Germline loops: CDR1 LNHNV, CDR2 YYDKDF (reference sequence). Trimming took off 0 bases at V and 4 bases at J, with 10 bases between the two ends. The CDR3 covers 16 residues. The DNA of the CDR3 is TGTGCCACCAGCAGAGATCGGAGGGGATATAATTCACCCCTCCACTTT. Its translation is CATSRDRRGYNSPLHF.

This clonotype has only a few counts. The chain has TRBV2 and TRBJ2-5; the D gene is possibly TRBD2 (6 bases). CDR1 and CDR2 from the germline V gene are SNHLY and FYNNEI. Trimming shortened V by 8 bases and J by 0 bases, and 10 bases separated the two germline ends. There are 13 residues in the CDR3. CDR3 residues: CASFRGNQETQYF. The CDR3 DNA follows: TGTGCCAGCTTCCGGGGGAACCAAGAGACCCAGTACTTC.

As concerns this clonotype: Germline is not matched at one junction end, which may reflect a read error. The chain employs TRBV20-1 and TRBJ2-1; the D gene could be TRBD1 or TRBD2 (5 bases each). CDR1 and CDR2 (germline): DFQATT, SNEGSKA (reference sequence). The CDR3 runs to 11 residues. Written as DNA, the CDR3 is TGCAGCGCCCCGGGGCCCAATGCGCAGTTCTTC. Protein product: CSAPGPNAQFF.

Only one count was recorded for this clonotype. V and J are TRBV11-2 and TRBJ2-7; maybe TRBD1 (6 bases). The CDR3 contains 15 residues. Germline V gives CDR1 SGHAT, CDR2 FQNNGV. V was cut by 7 bases and J by 5 bases, with 21 bases left in between. The CDR3 DNA reads as TGTGCCAGCATCTCGGGGATGGGGGCCTTTCACGAGCAGTACTTC. Translated: CASISGMGAFHEQYF.

This chain joins TRBV12-3 or TRBV12-4 and TRBJ1-1, with TRBD1 matching 7 bases. The CDR3 extends over 14 amino acids. V was clipped by 8 bases and J by 1 base; unmatched bases: 7. CDR3 amino acids: CASGTVGQNTEAFF. CDR3 in DNA: TGTGCCAGCGGGACAGTCGGGCAGAACACTGAAGCTTTCTTT.

Regarding this clonotype: No DNA is shown, since the ends of the CDR3 on it are uncertain; the CDR3 is the one TCRdb lists. The V and J genes are TRBV12-3 or TRBV12-4 and TRBJ2-7; the DNA was not used to check the table's D call, TRBD1. Including both end residues, the CDR3 is 14 amino acids long. CDR3 in amino acids: CASRIQGYSCEHYF.

This clonotype was found once. Since a much larger clone is just one base distant, this may be a read error. The chain combines TRBV5-4 with TRBJ2-3; 9 nucleotides agree with TRBD1. Germline V gene data show CDR1 as SGHNT and CDR2 as YYREEE (reference sequence). The CDR3 sequence is 14 residues long. Germline trimming cut 3 bases from V and 8 bases from J; bases unmatched to any gene: 7. The CDR3 DNA reads TGTGCCAGCAGCTCAAGGGACAGGGCAAGTACGCAGTATTTT. Residues: CASSSRDRASTQYF.